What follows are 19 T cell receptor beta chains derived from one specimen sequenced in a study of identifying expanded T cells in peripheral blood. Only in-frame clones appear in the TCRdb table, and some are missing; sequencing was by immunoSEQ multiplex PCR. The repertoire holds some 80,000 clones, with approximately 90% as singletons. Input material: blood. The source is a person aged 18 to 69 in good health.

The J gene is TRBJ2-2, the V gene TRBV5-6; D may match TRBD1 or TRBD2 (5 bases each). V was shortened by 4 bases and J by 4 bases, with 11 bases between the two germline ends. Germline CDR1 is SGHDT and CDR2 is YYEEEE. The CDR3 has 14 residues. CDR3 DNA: TGTGCCAGCAGCCCCCAGGGACCCACCGGGGAGCTGTTTTTT. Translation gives CASSPQGPTGELFF. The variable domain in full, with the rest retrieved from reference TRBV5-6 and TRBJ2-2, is DAGVTQSPTHLIKTRGQQVTLRCSPKSGHDTVSWYQQALGQGPQFIFQYYEEEERQRGNFPDRFSGHQFPNYSSELNVNALLLGDSALYLCASSPQGPTGELFFGEGSRLTVL.

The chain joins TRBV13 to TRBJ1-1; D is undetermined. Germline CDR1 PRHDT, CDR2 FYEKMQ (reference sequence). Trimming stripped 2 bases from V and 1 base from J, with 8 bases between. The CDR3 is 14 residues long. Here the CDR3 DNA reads TGTGCCAGCAGCTTATTGACGGCGAACACTGAAGCTTTCTTT. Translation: CASSLLTANTEAFF.

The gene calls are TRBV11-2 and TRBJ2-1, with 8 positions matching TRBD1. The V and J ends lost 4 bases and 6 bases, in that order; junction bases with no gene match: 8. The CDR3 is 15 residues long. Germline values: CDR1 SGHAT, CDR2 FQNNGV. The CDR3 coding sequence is TGTGCCAGCAGCTCGATCAGGGGGCCGCTCAATGAGCAGTTCTTC. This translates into CASSSIRGPLNEQFF.

CDR3 region: CASSAGGRTEAFF. CDR3 coding DNA: TGTGCCAGCAGCGCCGGTGGCCGCACTGAAGCTTTCTTT. The chain couples TRBV11-3 to TRBJ1-1; D is uncertain. Germline V lookup: CDR1 SGHNT, CDR2 YENEEA. Trimming pared 5 bases from V and 4 bases from J, leaving 11 bases between. The CDR3 has 13 residues.

In nucleotides, the CDR3 is TGCGCCAGCAGTGACGGGACTAGCGGGGCGACCTCCTACGAGCAGTACTTC. Its translation: CASSDGTSGATSYEQYF. The genes are TRBV10-2 and TRBJ2-7; 13 bases fit TRBD2. This CDR3 has 17 residues. In germline, CDR1 is WSHSY, CDR2 SAAADI. V lost 3 bases and J lost 0; bases outside the gene matches: 5.

The CDR3 loop reads CASSLEPGPSYEQYF. The CDR3 bases are TGTGCCAGCAGCTTGGAACCGGGCCCTTCCTACGAGCAGTACTTC. V and J are TRBV5-5 and TRBJ2-7; D remains ambiguous. The germline V and J ends were trimmed by 0 bases and 1 base, with 11 bases remaining between them. Germline-derived CDR1 and CDR2 are SGHKS and YYEKEE (reference sequence). CDR3 length equals 15 residues.

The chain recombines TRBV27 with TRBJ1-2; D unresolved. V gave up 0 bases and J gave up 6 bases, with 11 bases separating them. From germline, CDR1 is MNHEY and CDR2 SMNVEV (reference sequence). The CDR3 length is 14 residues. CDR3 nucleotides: TGTGCCAGCAGTTTATCCACGGGGTGGCATGGCTACACCTTC. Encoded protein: CASSLSTGWHGYTF.

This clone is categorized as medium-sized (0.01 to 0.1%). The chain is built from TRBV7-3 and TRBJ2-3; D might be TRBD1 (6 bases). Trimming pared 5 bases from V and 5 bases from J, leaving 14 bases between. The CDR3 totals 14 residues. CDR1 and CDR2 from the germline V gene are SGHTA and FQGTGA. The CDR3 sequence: CASSLQTGGDTQYF. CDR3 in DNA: TGTGCCAGCAGCCTACAGACAGGAGGAGATACGCAGTATTTT.

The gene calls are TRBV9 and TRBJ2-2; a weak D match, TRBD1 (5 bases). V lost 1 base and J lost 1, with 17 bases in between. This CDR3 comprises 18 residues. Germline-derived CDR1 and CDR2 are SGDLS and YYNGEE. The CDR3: CASSVPLGANGNTGELFF. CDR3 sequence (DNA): TGTGCCAGCAGCGTACCTTTAGGGGCAAATGGGAACACCGGGGAGCTGTTTTTT.

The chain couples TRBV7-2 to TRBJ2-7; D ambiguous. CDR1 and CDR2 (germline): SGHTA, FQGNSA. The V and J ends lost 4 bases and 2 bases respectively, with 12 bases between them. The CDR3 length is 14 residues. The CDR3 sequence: CASSSRTFPYEQYF. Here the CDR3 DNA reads TGTGCCAGCAGCTCCCGGACGTTCCCCTACGAGCAGTACTTC.

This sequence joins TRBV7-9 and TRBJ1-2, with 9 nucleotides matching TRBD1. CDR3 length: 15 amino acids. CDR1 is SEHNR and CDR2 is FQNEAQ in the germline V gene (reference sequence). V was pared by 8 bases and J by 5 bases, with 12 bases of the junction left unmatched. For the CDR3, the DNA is TGTGCCAGCTCCCGGGGGGACAGGGAGCGATATGGCTACACCTTC. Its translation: CASSRGDRERYGYTF.

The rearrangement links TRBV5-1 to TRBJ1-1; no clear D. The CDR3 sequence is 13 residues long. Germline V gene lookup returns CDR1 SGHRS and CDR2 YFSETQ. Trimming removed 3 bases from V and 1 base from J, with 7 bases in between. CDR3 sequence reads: CASSYSANTEAFF. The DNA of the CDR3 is TGCGCCAGCAGCTACTCAGCGAACACTGAAGCTTTCTTT.

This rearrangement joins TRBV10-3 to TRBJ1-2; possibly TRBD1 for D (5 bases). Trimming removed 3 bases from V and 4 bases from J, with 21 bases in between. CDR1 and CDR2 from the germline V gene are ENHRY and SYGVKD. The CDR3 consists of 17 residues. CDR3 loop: CAISDYGSRVSGYGYTF. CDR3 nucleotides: TGTGCCATCAGTGACTACGGAAGCAGGGTTTCTGGCTATGGCTACACCTTC.

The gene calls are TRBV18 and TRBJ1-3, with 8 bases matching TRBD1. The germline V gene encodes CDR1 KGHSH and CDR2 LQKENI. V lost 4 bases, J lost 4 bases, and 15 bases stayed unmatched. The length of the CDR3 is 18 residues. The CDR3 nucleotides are TGTGCCAGCTCACATCCAACCGGACAGGGCGGTTGGGGAAACACCATATATTTT. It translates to CASSHPTGQGGWGNTIYF.

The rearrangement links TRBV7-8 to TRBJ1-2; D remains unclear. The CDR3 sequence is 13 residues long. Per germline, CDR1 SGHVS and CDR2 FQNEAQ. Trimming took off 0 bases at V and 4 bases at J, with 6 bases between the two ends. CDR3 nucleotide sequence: TGTGCCAGCAGCTTAGCGGAGAGCTATGGCTACACCTTC. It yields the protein CASSLAESYGYTF.

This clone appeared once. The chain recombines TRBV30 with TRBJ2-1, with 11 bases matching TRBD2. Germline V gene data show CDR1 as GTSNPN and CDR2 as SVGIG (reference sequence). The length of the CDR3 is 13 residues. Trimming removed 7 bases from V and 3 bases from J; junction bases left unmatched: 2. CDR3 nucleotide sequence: TGTGCCTCCGGACTAGCGGGCTACAATGAGCAGTTCTTC. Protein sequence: CASGLAGYNEQFF. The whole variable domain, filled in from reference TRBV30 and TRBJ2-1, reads SQTIHQWPATLVQPVGSPLSLECTVEGTSNPNLYWYRQAAGRGLQLLFYSVGIGQISSEVPQNLSASRPQDRQFILSSKKLLLSDSGFYLCASGLAGYNEQFFGPGTRLTVL.

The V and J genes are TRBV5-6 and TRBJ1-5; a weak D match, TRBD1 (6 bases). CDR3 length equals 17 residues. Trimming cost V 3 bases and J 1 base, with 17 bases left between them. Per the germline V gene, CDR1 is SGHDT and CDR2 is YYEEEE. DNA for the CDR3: TGTGCCAGCAGCTGGGGGGGGCCGTCGATCAGCAATCAGCCCCAGCATTTT. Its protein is CASSWGGPSISNQPQHF.

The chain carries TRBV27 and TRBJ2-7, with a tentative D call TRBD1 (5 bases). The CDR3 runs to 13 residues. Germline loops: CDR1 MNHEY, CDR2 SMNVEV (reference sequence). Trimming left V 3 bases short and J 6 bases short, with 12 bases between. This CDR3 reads CASSFQGSGEQYF. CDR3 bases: TGTGCCAGCAGTTTTCAGGGTTCAGGCGAGCAGTACTTC.

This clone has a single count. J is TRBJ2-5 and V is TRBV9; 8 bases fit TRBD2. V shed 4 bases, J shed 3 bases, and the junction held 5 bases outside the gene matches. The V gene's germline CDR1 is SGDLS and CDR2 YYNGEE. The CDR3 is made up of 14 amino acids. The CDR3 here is CASSLGGVKETQYF. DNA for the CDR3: TGTGCCAGCAGCCTCGGGGGGGTTAAAGAGACCCAGTACTTC.